This T cell receptor beta chain was sequenced in a study of control samples from healthy donors and cancer patients. Assay: immunoSEQ multiplex PCR; the TCRdb copy retains only in-frame clones and omits some. The data show fewer than 100,000 clones, with around 80% seen just once and about 10% held by the top ten. On this clone: A read error may account for a junction end that differs from germline.

Germline V gene lookup returns CDR1 SGHDN and CDR2 FVKESK. The CDR3 is 19 amino acids. This TCR came from a woman aged 55-69 years in good health. Sequenced material: blood. The chain combines TRBV14 with TRBJ1-5; D gene uncertain. The CDR3 coding sequence is TGTGCCAGCAGCCAAGAGGGAGGGTTCCTCCCTTATAGCAATCAGCTCCAGCATTTT. Amino acids: CASSQEGGFLPYSNQLQHF.